This paragraph covers one TCR beta chain sequence. The sample comes from a study of blood T cell repertoires in COVID-19. Overall study context: Whether acute or convalescent, the COVID-19 samples came from the United States, Italy and Spain.

This CDR3 has 19 amino acids. J lost 9 bases, V lost 2 bases, and 22 bases had no gene match. Germline lookup yields CDR1 SGHTA and CDR2 FQGNSA. Generated by immunoSEQ multiplex PCR, the TCRdb table keeps only in-frame clones and is missing some. This sample yields 140,000 to 150,000 clones, of which 75% to 90% are seen a single time; about two fifths belongs to the top ten. This chain joins TRBV7-2 and TRBJ2-5; 9 bases match TRBD2. The specimen sequenced was peripheral blood. The TCR was taken from a human donor in a cohort sampled during active COVID-19. The CDR3 nucleotides are TGTGCCAGCAGCTTAAGAGGGGTCACCGCGGGGGGGCATGGGATTGCCCAGTACTTC. The encoded protein is CASSLRGVTAGGHGIAQYF.